Below are 32 T cell receptor beta chains sequenced from a single sample in a study of early stage breast cancer tumors. Some clones are missing from TCRdb's copy, which holds only in-frame ones; the method was immunoSEQ multiplex PCR. Altogether some 19,000 clones are present, 75% to 80% being singletons, with the ten largest covering about 30%. Sequencing input: blood. All receptors come from a person aged 55 to 69 with breast cancer.

V and J are TRBV4-1 and TRBJ2-7, with a weak D call TRBD2 (6 bases). The CDR3 has 14 amino acids. V lost 4 bases and J 0 bases, leaving 10 bases between the germline ends. Germline V gene sequence: CDR1 MGHRA, CDR2 YSYEKL. In DNA, the CDR3 is TGCGCCAGCAGCCTTAGCGGATTCTCCTACGAGCAGTACTTC. This translates into CASSLSGFSYEQYF.

The chain employs TRBV27 and TRBJ2-3; no clear D. The CDR3 spans 14 residues. Trimming left V 3 bases short and J 6 bases short, with 13 bases between. Looked up from germline, CDR1 is MNHEY and CDR2 is SMNVEV (reference sequence). In DNA, the CDR3 is TGTGCCAGCAGTTTTCCCAGCGCTGGGGATACGCAGTATTTT. Amino acids: CASSFPSAGDTQYF.

This clone was counted a single time. The CDR3 DNA is TGTGCCAGCAGCAGGGACAGGGTGGAGACCCAGTACTTC. Its translation: CASSRDRVETQYF. The V gene is TRBV7-8, the J gene TRBJ2-5; TRBD1 matches 9 bases. The germline V gene encodes CDR1 SGHVS and CDR2 FQNEAQ. The V segment lost 5 bases and the J segment 5 bases; nucleotides outside the gene matches: 3. The CDR3 loop spans 13 amino acids.

J is TRBJ1-5 and V is TRBV9; 8 positions match TRBD1. Germline CDR1 reads SGDLS; CDR2 reads YYNGEE. With V trimmed by 3 bases and J by 2 bases, 13 bases remained unmatched. The CDR3 is made up of 18 amino acids. The CDR3 DNA is TGTGCCAGCAGCGCCCGGCGACAGGGGCTTCCTGGCAATCAGCCCCAGCATTTT. Protein product: CASSARRQGLPGNQPQHF. Together with reference TRBV9 and TRBJ1-5, the CDR3 gives the full variable domain: DSGVTQTPKHLITATGQRVTLRCSPRSGDLSVYWYQQSLDQGLQFLIQYYNGEERAKGNILERFSAQQFPDLHSELNLSSLELGDSALYFCASSARRQGLPGNQPQHFGDGTRLSIL.

The chain employs TRBV4-2 and TRBJ1-4, with D hard to call. The germline CDR1 and CDR2 sequences are LGHNA and YNFKEQ. The CDR3 spans 16 residues. V shed 0 bases and J shed 5 bases, with 13 bases lying between them. The CDR3 spells CASSQEPVELNEKLFF. CDR3 coding DNA: TGTGCCAGCAGCCAAGAGCCCGTGGAATTAAATGAAAAACTGTTTTTT.

V gene TRBV7-2 combines with J gene TRBJ2-5; 13 nucleotides agree with TRBD2. The germline gives CDR1 SGHTA, CDR2 FQGNSA. With V trimmed by 5 bases and J by 0 bases, 9 bases remained unmatched. This CDR3 has 18 residues. CDR3 coding DNA: TGTGCCAGCAGCCACGGACTAGCGGGGGTCATGTACCAAGAGACCCAGTACTTC. Encoded protein: CASSHGLAGVMYQETQYF.

This clone was seen just once. The rearrangement joins TRBV25-1 to TRBJ2-7, with TRBD1 matching 9 bases. CDR1 and CDR2 (germline): MGHDK, SYGVNS. Germline trimming cut 4 bases from V and 3 bases from J; bases unmatched to any gene: 10. The CDR3 length is 16 residues. The CDR3 reads CASSGGQGRPLYEQYF. The CDR3 region has the DNA TGTGCCAGCAGTGGGGGACAGGGTAGGCCCCTCTACGAGCAGTACTTC.

J is TRBJ2-7 and V is TRBV5-1; a possible D gene is TRBD2 (5 bases). Per the germline V gene, CDR1 is SGHRS and CDR2 is YFSETQ. There are 15 residues in the CDR3. Trimming left V 2 bases short and J 1 base short, with 13 bases between. The CDR3 reads CASSFLTGTSYEQYF. CDR3 in DNA: TGCGCCAGCAGCTTCCTCACGGGAACATCCTACGAGCAGTACTTC.

V usage is TRBV25-1 and J usage is TRBJ1-5; D is ambiguous. Germline V lookup: CDR1 MGHDK, CDR2 SYGVNS. CDR3 size: 15 residues. Trimming removed 1 base at V and 3 bases at J, with 10 bases between. The CDR3 here is CASSESLGDNQPQHF. As DNA, the CDR3 is TGTGCCAGCAGTGAATCCTTGGGAGACAATCAGCCCCAGCATTTT.

The chain uses TRBV11-3 and TRBJ2-1; 9 nucleotides match TRBD2. The CDR3 is made up of 15 amino acids. J lost 8 bases, V lost 0 bases, and 5 bases had no gene match. In germline, CDR1 is SGHNT, CDR2 YENEEA. CDR3 protein: CASSLEAGGPHEQFF. CDR3 nucleotides: TGTGCCAGCAGCTTAGAGGCGGGAGGGCCCCATGAGCAGTTCTTC.

The chain carries TRBV7-9 and TRBJ2-6; 8 bases agree with TRBD1. Per the germline V gene, CDR1 is SEHNR and CDR2 is FQNEAQ (reference sequence). This CDR3 has 18 amino acids. J lost 3 bases, V lost 6 bases, and 13 bases had no gene match. The CDR3 protein is CASRHTQGGVSGANVLTF. In DNA, the CDR3 is TGTGCCAGCAGACACACACAGGGGGGAGTTAGTGGGGCCAACGTCCTGACTTTC.

V usage is TRBV6-1 and J usage is TRBJ1-2; 7 bases are shared with TRBD1. Germline values: CDR1 MNHNS, CDR2 SASEGT. Germline trimming cut 4 bases from V and 4 bases from J; bases unmatched to any gene: 6. The CDR3 length is 14 residues. This CDR3 reads CASSATRTGYGYTF. The CDR3 DNA follows: TGTGCCAGCAGTGCAACCAGGACAGGCTATGGCTACACCTTC.

Written as DNA, the CDR3 is TGTGCCAGCAGCTTAGCTCGAGAGACAGGGGGCATCTACGAGCAGTACTTC. This sequence encodes CASSLARETGGIYEQYF. This chain uses TRBV7-8 with TRBJ2-7; 10 bases line up with TRBD1. Per the germline V gene, CDR1 is SGHVS and CDR2 is FQNEAQ. This CDR3 is built from 17 residues. V was pared by 0 bases and J by 3 bases, with 8 bases of the junction left unmatched.

This rearrangement joins TRBV6-6 to TRBJ1-2, with a weak D call TRBD1 (5 bases). Trimming left V 5 bases short and J 0 bases short, with 10 bases between. The CDR3 extends over 14 amino acids. Germline CDR1 is MNHNY and CDR2 is SVGAGI (reference sequence). The CDR3 DNA follows: TGTGCCAGCAGTGTGACAGCTACTAACTATGGCTACACCTTC. Residues: CASSVTATNYGYTF.

In this sample, this clone turned up once. The chain carries TRBV4-2 and TRBJ2-1, with 12 positions matching TRBD2. This CDR3 region has 13 residues. CDR1 is LGHNA and CDR2 is YNFKEQ in the germline V gene. Germline trimming cut 4 bases from V and 12 bases from J; bases unmatched to any gene: 4. The CDR3 loop reads CASSRETSGGQFF. In nucleotides, the CDR3 is TGTGCCAGCAGCCGAGAGACTAGCGGGGGGCAGTTCTTC.

The rearrangement uses TRBV2 and TRBJ1-5; 7 bases align to TRBD1. CDR3 length equals 13 residues. Trimming took 5 bases from V and 7 from J; bases not matched to a gene: 5. Germline V CDR1 and CDR2: SNHLY, FYNNEI. The CDR3 is CASSHRGGQPQHF. CDR3 coding DNA: TGTGCCAGCAGTCACAGGGGAGGGCAGCCCCAGCATTTT.

This clone was observed once. The chain carries TRBV5-4 and TRBJ2-3, with TRBD1 matching over 8 bases. Germline V lookup: CDR1 SGHNT, CDR2 YYREEE (reference sequence). The CDR3 runs 17 residues. The J segment lost 3 bases and the V segment lost 0 bases, leaving 9 bases of the junction unmatched. CDR3: CASSLAAGGALTDTQYF. CDR3 nucleotides: TGTGCCAGCAGCTTGGCGGCAGGGGGCGCACTAACAGATACGCAGTATTTT.

The chain joins TRBV13 to TRBJ2-7; TRBD1 is a possible D gene (5 bases). CDR1 and CDR2 from the germline V gene are PRHDT and FYEKMQ (reference sequence). The V gene lost 5 bases and the J gene lost 6 bases, with 14 bases spanning the gap. The CDR3 runs to 13 residues. As DNA, the CDR3 is TGTGCCAGCAGCCGGTCCCACAGGAGCGAGCAGTACTTC. Translated, it gives CASSRSHRSEQYF.

This chain uses TRBV5-1 with TRBJ2-2, with 7 bases matching TRBD1. Trimming took 9 bases from V and 1 from J; bases not matched to a gene: 9. CDR3 size: 15 residues. Germline V gene sequence: CDR1 SGHRS, CDR2 YFSETQ. This CDR3 reads CATHSNRGNTGELFF. CDR3 sequence (DNA): TGCGCCACACATTCAAACAGGGGGAACACCGGGGAGCTGTTTTTT.

This clone was seen just once. The chain uses TRBV7-9 and TRBJ2-5, with D perhaps matching TRBD1 or TRBD2 (5 bases each). V was trimmed by 1 base and J by 5 bases, leaving 11 bases between them. Germline loops: CDR1 SEHNR, CDR2 FQNEAQ (reference sequence). The CDR3 loop spans 14 amino acids. The CDR3 DNA reads as TGTGCCAGCAGCTTAGTCACGGGACGGGAGACCCAGTACTTC. Its translation: CASSLVTGRETQYF.

The chain couples TRBV5-4 to TRBJ2-1, with TRBD1 matching 7 bases. V lost 4 bases and J lost 2; bases outside the gene matches: 6. CDR3 size: 15 residues. The germline CDR1 and CDR2 sequences are SGHNT and YYREEE (reference sequence). Here the CDR3 reads CASSKGQKTYNEQFF. DNA for the CDR3: TGTGCCAGCAGCAAGGGACAGAAGACCTACAATGAGCAGTTCTTC.

The chain links TRBV5-1 to TRBJ1-6; 7 bases align to TRBD1. This CDR3 is 16 amino acids long. Germline V gene sequence: CDR1 SGHRS, CDR2 YFSETQ. J lost 2 bases, V lost 3 bases, and 5 bases had no gene match. This chain's CDR3 is CASSSQGTAYNSPLHF. The CDR3 DNA reads TGCGCCAGCAGCTCACAGGGGACCGCCTATAATTCACCCCTCCACTTT.

This clone came up a few times. The rearrangement links TRBV25-1 to TRBJ2-7; D may correspond to TRBD1 or TRBD2 (6 bases each). This CDR3 has 14 amino acids. Looked up from germline, CDR1 is MGHDK and CDR2 is SYGVNS. Trimming pared 6 bases from V and 0 bases from J, leaving 12 bases between. The CDR3 here is CASRGGFGSYEQYF. The CDR3 DNA sequence: TGTGCCAGCAGAGGGGGGTTTGGCTCCTACGAGCAGTACTTC.

The chain combines TRBV2 with TRBJ2-7, with 8 bases that match TRBD1. V shed 7 bases and J 2 bases; nucleotides not matched to a gene: 7. CDR1 and CDR2 from the germline V gene are SNHLY and FYNNEI. There are 14 residues in the CDR3. This chain's CDR3 is CASKRTGSAYEQYF. DNA for the CDR3: TGTGCCAGCAAAAGGACAGGGTCAGCCTACGAGCAGTACTTC.

CDR3 amino acids: CASRTSGSSSYNEQFF. CDR3 bases: TGTGCCAGCAGGACTAGCGGGAGTTCGTCCTACAATGAGCAGTTCTTC. J is TRBJ2-1 and V is TRBV2, with 12 bases lining up with TRBD2. The CDR3 covers 16 residues. V lost 6 bases to trimming and J lost 1 base; unmatched junction nucleotides: 4. Per germline, CDR1 SNHLY and CDR2 FYNNEI. Full variable domain (missing parts from reference TRBV2 and TRBJ2-1): EPEVTQTPSHQVTQMGQEVILRCVPISNHLYFYWYRQILGQKVEFLVSFYNNEISEKSEIFDDQFSVERPDGSNFTLKIRSTKLEDSAMYFCASRTSGSSSYNEQFFGPGTRLTVL.

This clone is deemed hyperexpanded. The V and J genes are TRBV2 and TRBJ2-3; possibly TRBD1 for D (6 bases). The CDR3 totals 13 residues. Trimming stripped 6 bases from V and 0 bases from J, with 7 bases between. CDR1 is SNHLY and CDR2 is FYNNEI in the germline V gene. Here the CDR3 reads CASSGQSTDTQYF. The DNA for the CDR3 is TGTGCCAGCAGCGGACAGAGCACAGATACGCAGTATTTT.

V is TRBV6-6 and J is TRBJ1-2; 10 nucleotides match TRBD1. With V trimmed by 6 bases and J by 8 bases, 6 bases remained unmatched. CDR1 MNHNY and CDR2 SVGAGI come from the germline V gene (reference sequence). CDR3 length: 13 amino acids. DNA of the CDR3: TGTGCCAGCAGGGGACAGGGGATCGGCGGCTACACCTTC. Its translation: CASRGQGIGGYTF.

The chain couples TRBV20-1 to TRBJ1-1, with no clear D. The germline V and J ends were trimmed by 3 bases and 3 bases, with 5 bases remaining between them. CDR1 is DFQATT, CDR2 SNEGSKA, per germline (reference sequence). CDR3 length: 11 residues. This chain's CDR3 is CSARRDTEAFF. CDR3 DNA: TGCAGTGCTAGGAGAGACACTGAAGCTTTCTTT.

The V gene is TRBV5-4, the J gene TRBJ1-1; 9 nucleotides agree with TRBD1. The J segment lost 0 bases and the V segment lost 4 bases, leaving 4 bases of the junction unmatched. CDR1 and CDR2 from the germline V gene are SGHNT and YYREEE (reference sequence). The CDR3 runs 15 residues. In DNA form, the CDR3 reads TGTGCCAGCAGCAGGACAGGGGCAATGAACACTGAAGCTTTCTTT. It is translated as CASSRTGAMNTEAFF.

This chain connects TRBV6-1 to TRBJ2-2; 9 bases fit TRBD1. Trimming took 8 bases from V and 7 from J; bases not matched to a gene: 8. This CDR3 region has 14 residues. Germline V gives CDR1 MNHNS, CDR2 SASEGT. The CDR3 nucleotides are TGTGCCAGCTCCGATACAGGGGGCCTCGGGGAGCTGTTTTTT. Translated: CASSDTGGLGELFF.

The chain combines TRBV6-5 with TRBJ1-2; D is unresolved. V lost 8 bases to trimming and J lost 8 bases, with 15 bases between them. Germline CDR1 MNHEY, CDR2 SVGAGI. This CDR3 has 12 amino acids. The CDR3 coding sequence is TGTGCCAGCTGGGGTCCGCCGGGCGGCTACACCTTC. Translation gives CASWGPPGGYTF.

The chain combines TRBV15 with TRBJ1-2; D might be TRBD1 (6 bases). Germline V gene data show CDR1 as LNHNV and CDR2 as YYDKDF (reference sequence). There are 14 residues in the CDR3. Between the trimmed V and J ends, which lost 3 bases and 4 bases, there was a span of 12 bases. Written as DNA, the CDR3 is TGTGCCACCAGCAGGGACAGAATAAGCTATGGCTACACCTTC. Protein product: CATSRDRISYGYTF.